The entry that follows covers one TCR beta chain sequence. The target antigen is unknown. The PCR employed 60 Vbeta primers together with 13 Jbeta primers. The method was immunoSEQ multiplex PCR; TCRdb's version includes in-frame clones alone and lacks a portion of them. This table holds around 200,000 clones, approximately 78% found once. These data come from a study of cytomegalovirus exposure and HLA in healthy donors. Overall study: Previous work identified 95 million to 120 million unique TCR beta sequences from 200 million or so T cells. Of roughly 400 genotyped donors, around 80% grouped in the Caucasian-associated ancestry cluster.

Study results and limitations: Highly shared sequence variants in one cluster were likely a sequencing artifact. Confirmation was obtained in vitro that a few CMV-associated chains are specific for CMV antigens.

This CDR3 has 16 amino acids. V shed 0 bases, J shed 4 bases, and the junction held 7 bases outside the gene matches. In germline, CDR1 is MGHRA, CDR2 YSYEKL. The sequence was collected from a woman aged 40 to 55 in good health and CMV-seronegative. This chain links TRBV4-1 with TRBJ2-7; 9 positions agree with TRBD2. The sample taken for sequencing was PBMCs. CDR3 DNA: TGCGCCAGCAGCCAAGATGGTAGCGGGAGCCGTTACGAGCAGTACTTC. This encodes CASSQDGSGSRYEQYF.